This paragraph covers one TCR beta chain sequence. This sample stems from a study of blood T cell repertoires in COVID-19. Background on the study: COVID-19 samples from acute and convalescent phases originated in the United States, Italy and Spain.

In the original analysis: Amplification of reference gene primers was used by the study to estimate nucleated cell counts. This table comes from immunoSEQ multiplex PCR, and its TCRdb copy is limited to in-frame clones, with some not included. The V and J calls and clone size come from that table; D and trimming were worked out from the DNA. The sample contains under 400,000 clones, over 85% of which appear only once. CDR1 and CDR2 from the germline V gene are LGHNA and YNFKEQ. The CDR3 has 13 amino acids. With 3 bases clipped from V and 8 bases from J, the junction kept 6 bases outside the gene matches. Seattle researchers signed up patients amid active infection and tracked them longitudinally.

The gene calls are TRBV4-2 and TRBJ1-2; 7 bases align to TRBD1. This TCR was recovered from a woman aged 55 to 70 with COVID-19, enrolled during active disease. Material for sequencing was peripheral blood. CDR3 protein: CASSQTGKGGYTF. The CDR3 DNA reads as TGTGCCAGCAGCCAGACAGGGAAGGGGGGCTACACCTTC.